This is a list of T cell receptor beta chains from one sample in a study of blood T cells in healthy people across ages. Using its own MiXCR run on the 5' RACE reads, TCRdb lists one record per CDR3 protein. Of roughly 800,000 distinct CDR3 sequences listed, around 25% are singletons. The same sample was also used in a study of T cells of mothers and their children.

Source material: blood. These TCRs come from a boy under 18 in good health. Both conserved end residues are part of each CDR3. The D gene is left open where the match is weak. Clone size is given for some rows only: seen once, a few or many times, or a class if the clone is expanded.

abundance	d_gene	v_gene	j_gene	CDR3aa	CDR3nt
few	-	TRBV2	TRBJ2-4	CASSEGGGKNIQYF	TGTGCCAGCAGTGAAGGGGGTGGCAAAAACATTCAGTACTTC
once	-	TRBV5-1	TRBJ1-2	CASSPPITDGYTF	TGCGCCAGCAGCCCTCCTATCACCGATGGCTACACCTTC
-	TRBD2	TRBV28	TRBJ2-1	CASSQGLAGGQDEQFF	TGTGCCAGCAGTCAGGGACTAGCGGGAGGGCAGGATGAGCAGTTCTTC
-	-	TRBV29-1	TRBJ1-4	CSVGNGASEKLFF	TGCAGCGTTGGTAATGGGGCGTCTGAAAAACTGTTTTTT
-	TRBD2	TRBV20-1	TRBJ2-7	CSARTGSGRATYEQYF	TGCAGTGCTAGGACAGGAAGCGGGAGGGCCACCTACGAGCAGTACTTC
-	-	TRBV28	TRBJ2-2	CASSFGQYANTGELFF	TGCGCCAGCAGTTTCGGTCAGTACGCGAACACCGGGGAGCTGTTTTTT
-	-	TRBV5-1	TRBJ2-5	CASSLEGTGPNQETQYF	TGCGCCAGCAGCTTGGAGGGTACGGGACCGAATCAAGAGACCCAGTACTTC
once	TRBD2	TRBV20-1	TRBJ2-3	CSARDVRGGTDTQYF	TGCAGTGCTAGAGATGTGCGGGGGGGCACAGATACGCAGTATTTT
many	-	TRBV6-6	TRBJ2-5	CASSYAGETQYF	TGTGCCAGCAGTTACGCCGGGGAGACCCAGTACTTC
-	-	TRBV7-2	TRBJ2-3	CASSYDTITDTQYF	TGTGCCAGCAGCTACGACACGATCACAGATACGCAGTATTTT
-	-	TRBV6-6	TRBJ2-1	CASSFPTGFDEQFF	TGTGCCAGCAGTTTCCCGACTGGGTTCGATGAGCAGTTCTTC
-	TRBD2	TRBV3-1	TRBJ2-7	CASSQDPGLASHEQYF	TGTGCCAGCAGCCAAGATCCTGGACTAGCGTCCCACGAGCAGTACTTC
-	-	TRBV5-1	TRBJ2-1	CASSLIGGETYNEQFF	TGCGCCAGCAGCTTGATTGGAGGCGAAACCTACAATGAGCAGTTCTTC
-	-	TRBV7-2	TRBJ2-1	CASSLAGVGQQFF	TGTGCCAGCAGCTTAGCGGGGGTAGGCCAGCAGTTCTTC
few	TRBD2	TRBV7-3	TRBJ2-5	CTSSRGREETQYF	TGTACCAGCAGCAGAGGGAGGGAGGAGACCCAGTACTTC
-	-	TRBV7-2	TRBJ1-1	CASSWGSTEAFF	TGTGCCAGCAGCTGGGGGTCCACTGAAGCTTTCTTT
few	-	TRBV6-5	TRBJ2-6	CASSSQGIGANVLTF	TGTGCCAGCAGTAGTCAGGGTATTGGGGCCAACGTCCTGACTTTC
-	TRBD2	TRBV5-6	TRBJ2-1	CASTTIAGGGNEQFF	TGTGCCAGCACCACCATAGCGGGGGGAGGCAATGAGCAGTTCTTC
-	-	TRBV6-5	TRBJ2-2	CASSYTSSGELFF	TGTGCCAGCAGTTACACCAGCAGCGGGGAGCTGTTTTTT
-	-	TRBV5-1	TRBJ2-7	CASSLAEGGEQYF	TGCGCCAGCAGCTTGGCTGAAGGGGGCGAGCAGTACTTC
few	TRBD1	TRBV29-1	TRBJ1-1	CSVAAGGVYTEAFF	TGCAGCGTTGCCGCAGGGGGTGTTTACACTGAAGCTTTCTTT
-	TRBD2	TRBV20-1	TRBJ2-3	CSARTPGGGGTNTQYF	TGCAGTGCCAGGACTCCTGGTGGGGGGGGTACAAATACGCAGTATTTT
-	-	TRBV5-6	TRBJ1-6	CASSLAGGVSPLHF	TGTGCCAGCAGCTTGGCCGGAGGGGTTTCACCCCTCCACTTT
-	-	TRBV3-1	TRBJ2-1	CACSQDRLAGVNEQFF	TGTGCCTGCAGCCAAGATCGTCTAGCTGGGGTCAATGAGCAGTTCTTC